Listed below are T cell receptor beta chains from one sample, sequenced in a study of blood T cells in healthy people across ages. Each CDR3 protein gets one entry after TCRdb re-called the 5' RACE reads with MiXCR. The sample includes about 1.4 million distinct CDR3 sequences, approximately 63% of them seen just once. Sequencing was done on a sample of blood. The receptors originated from a man aged 18 to 30 in good health. Each CDR3 is given with its conserved first and last residue. The order of the fields is clone size, V gene, D gene, J gene, CDR3 protein, CDR3 DNA. A D gene is named only where the DNA matches it firmly. A clone size is listed for some rows: how often the clone was seen (once, few, many), or a class if it is expanded.

size: .
V: TRBV5-1
D: .
J: TRBJ2-7
CDR3: CASRKAGHYEQYF
DNA: TGCGCCAGTCGAAAGGCTGGACACTACGAGCAGTACTTC

size: .
V: TRBV28
D: .
J: TRBJ2-6
CDR3: CASSGPPVGANVLTF
DNA: TGTGCCAGCAGCGGACCGCCCGTCGGGGCCAACGTCCTGACTTTC

size: .
V: TRBV10-2
D: .
J: TRBJ2-4
CDR3: CASSEGGGEVYF
DNA: TGCGCCAGCAGTGAGGGGGGAGGTGAGGTGTACTTC

size: .
V: TRBV13
D: .
J: TRBJ1-6
CDR3: CASSSGHGGSPLHF
DNA: TGTGCCAGCAGCTCGGGACATGGGGGTTCACCCCTCCACTTT

size: few
V: TRBV20-1
D: .
J: TRBJ2-3
CDR3: CSAREGSSSTDTQYF
DNA: TGCAGTGCTAGAGAGGGATCCAGTAGCACAGATACGCAGTATTTT

size: .
V: TRBV20-1
D: .
J: TRBJ2-1
CDR3: CSARAPSSYNEQFF
DNA: TGCAGTGCTAGAGCCCCCAGCTCCTACAATGAGCAGTTCTTC

size: .
V: TRBV11-2
D: TRBD2
J: TRBJ2-5
CDR3: CASSPSEVAGKTQYF
DNA: TGTGCCAGCAGCCCGTCCGAGGTAGCGGGAAAGACCCAGTACTTC

size: .
V: TRBV20-1
D: TRBD1
J: TRBJ2-5
CDR3: CSAVDPTGADMYQETQYF
DNA: TGCAGTGCTGTGGACCCGACAGGGGCGGATATGTACCAAGAGACCCAGTACTTC

size: .
V: TRBV7-9
D: .
J: TRBJ2-1
CDR3: CASSLGLNLYNEQFF
DNA: TGTGCCAGCAGCTTAGGGTTAAATCTTTACAATGAGCAGTTCTTC

size: .
V: TRBV5-5
D: .
J: TRBJ2-5
CDR3: CASSSTPGVQETQYF
DNA: TGTGCCAGCAGCTCCACTCCGGGGGTGCAAGAGACCCAGTACTTC

size: .
V: TRBV28
D: .
J: TRBJ1-2
CDR3: CAGSSPELVLGGGYTF
DNA: TGTGCCGGCAGTTCACCCGAGCTAGTGCTCGGGGGGGGCTACACCTTC

size: .
V: TRBV19
D: TRBD2
J: TRBJ2-1
CDR3: CASSILTSGDNEQFF
DNA: TGTGCCAGTAGTATACTGACTAGCGGCGACAATGAGCAGTTCTTC